This TCR beta chain originates from a study of blood T cell repertoires in COVID-19. Study at large: Some COVID-19 samples were acute and others convalescent; all came from the United States, Italy and Spain. From T cells, B-cell-depleted T cells, or PBMCs came the material, which was cDNA or gDNA.

As handled by the study authors: Counts of nucleated cells, estimated from reference gene primer amplification, were obtained. Profiled with immunoSEQ multiplex PCR; TCRdb holds only in-frame clones, not every one. D and trimming come from the DNA, and the V and J calls and clone size come from that table. The table has fewer than 200,000 clones, approximately 83% seen once. V dropped 3 bases and J dropped 4 bases, with 4 bases sitting between them. The CDR3 is 11 amino acids. Germline V gene sequence: CDR1 LGHDT, CDR2 YNNKEL (reference sequence). Sequenced: peripheral blood. The rearrangement links TRBV3-1 (or the pseudogene TRBV3-2) to TRBJ2-7; D is undetermined. This clonotype was sampled from a man aged 50 to 59 with active or convalescent COVID-19. The CDR3 region is CASSQAYEQYF. CDR3 nucleotide sequence: TGTGCCAGCAGCCAGGCATACGAGCAGTACTTC.